This T cell receptor (beta chain) was captured by sequencing in a study of CD8+ T cells in alopecia areata. The CDR3 has 15 amino acids. Germline assignment: CDR1 SEHNR and CDR2 FQNEAQ (reference sequence). V shed 6 bases, J shed 5 bases, and the junction held 6 bases outside the gene matches. Points on this clone: The antigen is not known.

Study results and caveats: Affected scalp, especially in alopecia totalis/universalis, had a higher clonality than normal scalp did.

The sample's treatment: oral pan-JAK inhibitor, 5-10 mg twice daily. RNA extraction was followed by reverse transcription into cDNA, which acted as the sequencing template. Sequenced by immunoSEQ multiplex PCR; TCRdb stores in-frame clones only, minus some. The profile shows about 150,000 clones, less than 70% of them singletons. The genes are TRBV7-9 and TRBJ2-3, with 12 positions matching TRBD1. This receptor was obtained from a human donor with alopecia areata. The sequenced sample was CD8+ T cells sorted from blood, obtained at week 4, from a patient treated with tofacitinib. The CDR3 DNA is TGTGCCAGCAGTCCTGGGACAGGGGGCTTAGATACGCAGTATTTT. This gives the protein CASSPGTGGLDTQYF. Full variable domain (missing parts from reference TRBV7-9 and TRBJ2-3): DTGVSQNPRHKITKRGQNVTFRCDPISEHNRLYWYRQTLGQGPEFLTYFQNEAQLEKSRLLSDRFSAERPKGSFSTLEIQRTEQGDSAMYLCASSPGTGGLDTQYFGPGTRLTVL.